The 18 T cell receptor beta chains listed next were all sequenced from one sample in a study of beta chain features in type 1 diabetes. General study results and limits: TCRB CDR3 length was moderately but significantly reduced in all four CD4+ subsets of Type 1 diabetes patients.

Reverse transcribing all isolated RNA meant expressed TCRB transcripts were sequenced. Clones were read by immunoSEQ multiplex PCR, and TCRdb kept only the in-frame ones, dropping some. The sample holds approximately 250,000 clones, around 22% seen once. Their recognized antigens are unknown. The sequencing sample was made of naive CD4+ T cells from blood. Receptors originate from a woman in her twenties or thirties with type 1 diabetes.

This sequence joins TRBV2 and TRBJ2-3; TRBD1 matches at 9 bases. The ends lost 7 bases at V and 0 bases at J; junction bases unmatched: 8. Germline lookup yields CDR1 SNHLY and CDR2 FYNNEI. The CDR3 runs 16 residues. Here the CDR3 DNA reads TGTGCCAGCATGTCAGGACAGGGGAGTAGCACAGATACGCAGTATTTT. As protein: CASMSGQGSSTDTQYF.

V usage is TRBV7-9 and J usage is TRBJ2-7; possibly TRBD1 for D (6 bases). V lost 8 bases to trimming and J lost 0 bases, with 17 bases between them. Germline V gene lookup returns CDR1 SEHNR and CDR2 FQNEAQ (reference sequence). The CDR3 has 15 residues. The CDR3 DNA reads TGTGCCAGCGGACCGGACAGATTCCGCTCCTACGAGCAGTACTTC. Translated: CASGPDRFRSYEQYF.

This clone was observed a handful of times. The V and J genes are TRBV30 and TRBJ2-1; 9 bases are shared with TRBD2. Germline-derived CDR1 and CDR2 are GTSNPN and SVGIG (reference sequence). The CDR3 runs 14 residues. The J segment lost 4 bases and the V segment lost 3 bases, leaving 4 bases of the junction unmatched. The CDR3 loop is CAWSGAGGYNEQFF. The CDR3 bases are TGTGCCTGGAGCGGAGCGGGAGGATACAATGAGCAGTTCTTC. The full variable domain, with the rest looked up from reference TRBV30 and TRBJ2-1, is SQTIHQWPATLVQPVGSPLSLECTVEGTSNPNLYWYRQAAGRGLQLLFYSVGIGQISSEVPQNLSASRPQDRQFILSSKKLLLSDSGFYLCAWSGAGGYNEQFFGPGTRLTVL.

In DNA, the CDR3 is TGTGCCTGGAGTGGCGGAGCAGGACTAGCTTCACCCTCTTACAATGAGCAGTTCTTC. Its protein product is CAWSGGAGLASPSYNEQFF. The rearrangement uses TRBV30 and TRBJ2-1, with 8 nucleotides matching TRBD2. Germline V gene sequence: CDR1 GTSNPN, CDR2 SVGIG (reference sequence). J lost 4 bases, V lost 1 base, and 18 bases had no gene match. This CDR3 spans 19 amino acids.

This clone occurred once. This chain links TRBV28 with TRBJ2-7; no definite D call. Germline CDR1 and CDR2: MDHEN and SYDVKM. V was trimmed by 2 bases and J by 3 bases, leaving 11 bases between them. This CDR3 comprises 14 residues. Here the CDR3 DNA reads TGTGCCAGCAGTTTAAGTCCCTCGGGCTACGAGCAGTACTTC. This translates into CASSLSPSGYEQYF. The complete variable domain, with remaining parts taken from reference TRBV28 and TRBJ2-7, reads DVKVTQSSRYLVKRTGEKVFLECVQDMDHENMFWYRQDPGLGLRLIYFSYDVKMKEKGDIPEGYSVSREKKERFSLILESASTNQTSMYLCASSLSPSGYEQYFGPGTRLTVT.

The J gene is TRBJ2-1, the V gene TRBV19; TRBD2 matches 10 bases. Germline lookup yields CDR1 LNHDA and CDR2 SQIVND (reference sequence). The V gene end was trimmed by 7 bases and the J gene end by 9 bases; junction bases not matched to a gene: 3. CDR3 size: 12 residues. The chain's CDR3 is CASKASGSEQFF. In DNA form, the CDR3 reads TGTGCCAGTAAGGCTAGCGGGAGTGAGCAGTTCTTC.

The count of this clone is one. The chain carries TRBV27 and TRBJ2-7; weak D call: TRBD1 (6 bases). V was clipped by 5 bases and J by 0 bases, with 11 bases between them. The CDR3 sequence is 14 residues long. CDR1 MNHEY and CDR2 SMNVEV come from the germline V gene (reference sequence). The CDR3 loop is CASSAHRVSYEQYF. As DNA, the CDR3 is TGTGCCAGCAGTGCACACAGGGTCTCCTACGAGCAGTACTTC.

J is TRBJ2-7 and V is TRBV28; TRBD2 agrees at 14 bases. Germline V CDR1 and CDR2: MDHEN, SYDVKM. Unmatched junction bases numbered 10, after V lost 5 bases and J lost 7 bases. This CDR3 is 16 amino acids long. CDR3: CASSEGLAGATGEQYF. CDR3 DNA: TGTGCCAGCAGTGAGGGACTAGCGGGAGCAACGGGGGAGCAGTACTTC.

The chain joins TRBV7-2 to TRBJ2-5, with 7 bases that match TRBD2. CDR3 size: 14 residues. The germline V gene encodes CDR1 SGHTA and CDR2 FQGNSA. The V gene end was trimmed by 4 bases and the J gene end by 3 bases; junction bases not matched to a gene: 5. As DNA, the CDR3 is TGTGCCAGCAGCTCTGGGACTACTAAAGAGACCCAGTACTTC. It codes for CASSSGTTKETQYF.

The chain has TRBV5-1 and TRBJ2-2; tentative D call: TRBD2 (5 bases). Germline V gene data show CDR1 as SGHRS and CDR2 as YFSETQ. Trimming removed 0 bases from V and 5 bases from J, with 8 bases in between. This CDR3 has 14 residues. The CDR3 coding sequence is TGCGCCAGCAGCTTGGGCCAGCGGACCGGGGAGCTGTTTTTT. Its translation is CASSLGQRTGELFF. The entire variable domain, with the rest obtained from reference TRBV5-1 and TRBJ2-2, is as follows: KAGVTQTPRYLIKTRGQQVTLSCSPISGHRSVSWYQQTPGQGLQFLFEYFSETQRNKGNFPGRFSGRQFSNSRSEMNVSTLELGDSALYLCASSLGQRTGELFFGEGSRLTVL.

The rearrangement links TRBV9 to TRBJ1-1; 8 bases map to TRBD1. The junction had 0 bases not matched to a gene; V was cut back by 3 bases and J by 5 bases. The germline V gene encodes CDR1 SGDLS and CDR2 YYNGEE. The CDR3 is 12 residues long. The CDR3 nucleotides are TGTGCCAGCAGCGGACAGGGGACTGAAGCTTTCTTT. Its protein product is CASSGQGTEAFF.

The chain has TRBV28 and TRBJ2-7; maybe TRBD1 (6 bases). CDR3 length equals 15 residues. Germline V gene lookup returns CDR1 MDHEN and CDR2 SYDVKM. Trimming took off 4 bases at V and 2 bases at J, with 15 bases between the two ends. The CDR3 is CASSSPGTPAYEQYF. CDR3 nucleotide sequence: TGTGCCAGCAGTTCCCCCGGGACACCGGCCTACGAGCAGTACTTC.

This clone has more than one count but fewer than ten. V gene TRBV5-6 combines with J gene TRBJ2-3, with D perhaps TRBD2 (6 bases). The CDR3 covers 16 residues. Germline V gene lookup returns CDR1 SGHDT and CDR2 YYEEEE. Between the trimmed V and J ends, which lost 1 base and 0 bases, there was a span of 12 bases. This CDR3 is CASSLRRASSTDTQYF. Written as DNA, the CDR3 is TGTGCCAGCAGCTTGAGGAGGGCCTCTAGCACAGATACGCAGTATTTT.

There are a few counts of this clone. V usage is TRBV30 and J usage is TRBJ2-5, with D perhaps TRBD1 (5 bases). The CDR3 spans 13 residues. V was shortened by 0 bases and J by 7 bases, with 12 bases between the two germline ends. Germline CDR1 GTSNPN, CDR2 SVGIG (reference sequence). For the CDR3, the DNA is TGTGCCTGGAGTGTTTTAGGCCAGGGGACCCAGTACTTC. Protein sequence: CAWSVLGQGTQYF.

The CDR3 protein is CASSLDSTNNEQFF. Here the CDR3 DNA reads TGCGCCAGCAGCTTGGATAGTACCAACAATGAGCAGTTCTTC. The chain recombines TRBV5-1 with TRBJ2-1; D remains unclear. This CDR3 is built from 14 residues. V was pared by 0 bases and J by 5 bases, with 9 bases between. The germline V gene encodes CDR1 SGHRS and CDR2 YFSETQ.

The rearrangement uses TRBV6-4 and TRBJ2-3, with 13 bases identical to TRBD2. The CDR3 consists of 17 residues. The V gene end was trimmed by 5 bases and the J gene end by 6 bases; junction bases not matched to a gene: 11. CDR1 and CDR2 from the germline V gene are MRHNA and SNTAGT. CDR3 DNA: TGTGCCAGCAGTCGGACTAGCGGGAGCAGCAAATTTGATACGCAGTATTTT. Protein: CASSRTSGSSKFDTQYF.

This clone was counted a few times. The chain combines TRBV5-6 with TRBJ2-5, with D possibly being TRBD2 (5 bases). Per the germline V gene, CDR1 is SGHDT and CDR2 is YYEEEE. The CDR3 totals 14 residues. Trimming stripped 1 base from V and 2 bases from J, with 9 bases between. CDR3 region: CASSLRRTQETQYF. DNA for the CDR3: TGTGCCAGCAGCTTGCGCAGGACTCAAGAGACCCAGTACTTC.

The chain combines TRBV4-1 with TRBJ1-2, with D possibly being TRBD1 (5 bases). V lost 8 bases to trimming and J lost 4 bases, with 23 bases between them. This CDR3 spans 16 amino acids. CDR1 and CDR2 (germline): MGHRA, YSYEKL. The CDR3 DNA reads as TGCGCCAGCTCTCAGTTACCGGGCAGGGAGGGCTATGGCTACACCTTC. Translation: CASSQLPGREGYGYTF.